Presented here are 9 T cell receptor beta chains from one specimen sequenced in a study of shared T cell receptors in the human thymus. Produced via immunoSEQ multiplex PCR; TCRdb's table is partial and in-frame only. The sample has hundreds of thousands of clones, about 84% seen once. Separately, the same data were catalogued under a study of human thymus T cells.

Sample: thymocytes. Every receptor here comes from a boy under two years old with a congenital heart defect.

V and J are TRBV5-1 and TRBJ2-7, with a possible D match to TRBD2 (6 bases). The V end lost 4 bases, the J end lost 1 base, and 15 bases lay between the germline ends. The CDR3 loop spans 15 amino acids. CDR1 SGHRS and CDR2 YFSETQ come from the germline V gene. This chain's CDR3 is CASSRGLLRSYEQYF. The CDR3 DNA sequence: TGCGCCAGCAGCAGGGGACTTCTCCGATCCTACGAGCAGTACTTC.

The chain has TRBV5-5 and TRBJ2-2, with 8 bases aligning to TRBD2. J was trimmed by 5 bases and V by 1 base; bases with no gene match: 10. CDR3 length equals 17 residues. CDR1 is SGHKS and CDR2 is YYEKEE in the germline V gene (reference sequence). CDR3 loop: CASSLPRGAGGTGELFF. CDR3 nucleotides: TGTGCCAGCAGCTTGCCAAGAGGGGCGGGAGGTACCGGGGAGCTGTTTTTT.

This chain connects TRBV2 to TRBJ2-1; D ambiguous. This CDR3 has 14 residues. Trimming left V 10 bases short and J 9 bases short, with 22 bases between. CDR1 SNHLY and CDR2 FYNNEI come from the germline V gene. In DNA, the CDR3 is TGTGCCAACGTTAGAGAGGCCCAATTGAGTGAGCAGTTCTTC. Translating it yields CANVREAQLSEQFF.

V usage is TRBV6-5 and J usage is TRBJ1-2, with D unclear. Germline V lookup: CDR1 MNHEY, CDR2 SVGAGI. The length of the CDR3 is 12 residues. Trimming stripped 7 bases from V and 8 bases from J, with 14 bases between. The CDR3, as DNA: TGTGCCAGCACTCCCGGTACAGACGGCTACACCTTC. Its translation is CASTPGTDGYTF.

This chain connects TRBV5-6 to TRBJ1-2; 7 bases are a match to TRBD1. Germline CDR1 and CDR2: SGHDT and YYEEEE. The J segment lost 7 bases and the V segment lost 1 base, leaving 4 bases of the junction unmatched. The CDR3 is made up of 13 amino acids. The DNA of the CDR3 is TGTGCCAGCAGCTTGAAACAGGGGAGTGGCTACACCTTC. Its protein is CASSLKQGSGYTF.

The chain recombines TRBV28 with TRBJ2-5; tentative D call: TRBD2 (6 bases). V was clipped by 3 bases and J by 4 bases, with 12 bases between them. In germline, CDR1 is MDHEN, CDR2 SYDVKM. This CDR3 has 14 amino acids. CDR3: CASSLEVEGETQYF. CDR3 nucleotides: TGTGCCAGCAGTTTGGAAGTGGAGGGAGAGACCCAGTACTTC.

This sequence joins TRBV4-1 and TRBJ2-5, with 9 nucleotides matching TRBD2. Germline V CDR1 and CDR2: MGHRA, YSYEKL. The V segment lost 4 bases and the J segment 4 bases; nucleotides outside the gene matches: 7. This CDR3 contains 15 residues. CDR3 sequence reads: CASSPTGLASETQYF. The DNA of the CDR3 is TGCGCCAGCAGCCCTACAGGACTAGCGTCAGAGACCCAGTACTTC.

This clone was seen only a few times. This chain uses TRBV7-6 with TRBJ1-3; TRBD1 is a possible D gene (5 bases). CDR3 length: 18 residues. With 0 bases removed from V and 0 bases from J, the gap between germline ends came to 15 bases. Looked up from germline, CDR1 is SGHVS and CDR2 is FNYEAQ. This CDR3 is CASSLAQTAPLSGNTIYF. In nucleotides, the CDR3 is TGTGCCAGCAGCTTAGCCCAGACAGCCCCCCTCTCTGGAAACACCATATATTTT. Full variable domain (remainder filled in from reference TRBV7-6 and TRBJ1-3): GAGVSQSPRYKVTKRGQDVALRCDPISGHVSLYWYRQALGQGPEFLTYFNYEAQQDKSGLPNDRFSAERPEGSISTLTIQRTEQRDSAMYRCASSLAQTAPLSGNTIYFGEGSWLTVV.

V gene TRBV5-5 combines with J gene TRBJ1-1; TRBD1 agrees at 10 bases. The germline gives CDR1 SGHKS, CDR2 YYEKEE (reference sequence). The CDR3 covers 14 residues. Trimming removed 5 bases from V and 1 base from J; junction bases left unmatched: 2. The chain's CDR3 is CASSRDRGNTEAFF. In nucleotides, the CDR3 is TGTGCCAGCAGTCGGGACAGGGGGAACACTGAAGCTTTCTTT.